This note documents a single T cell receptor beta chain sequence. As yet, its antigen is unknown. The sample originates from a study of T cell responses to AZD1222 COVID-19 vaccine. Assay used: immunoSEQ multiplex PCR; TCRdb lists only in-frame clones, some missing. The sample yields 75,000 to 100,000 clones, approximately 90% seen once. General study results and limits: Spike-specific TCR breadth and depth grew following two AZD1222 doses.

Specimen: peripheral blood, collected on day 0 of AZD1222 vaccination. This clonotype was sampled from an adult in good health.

This chain's CDR3 is CASRISGLAGLDYNEQFF. The CDR3 DNA follows: TGTGCCAGTAGAATTTCCGGATTAGCGGGCCTGGACTACAATGAGCAGTTCTTC. The V and J genes are TRBV19 and TRBJ2-1; 7 bases align to TRBD2. The length of the CDR3 is 18 residues. The germline gives CDR1 LNHDA, CDR2 SQIVND (reference sequence). V gave up 6 bases and J gave up 3 bases; unmatched junction bases: 17.